This T cell receptor (beta chain) was captured by sequencing in a study of CXCR3-negative and CXCR3-positive naive CD8 T cells. Study results and caveats: Within a donor, both naive subsets shared TRBV-TRBJ usage, unlike memory cells.

The CDR3 runs to 14 residues. Regarding this clonotype: The target antigen is unknown.

Through 5' RACE with UMI labels, the TRB cDNA libraries were prepared. TCRdb reprocessed the 5' RACE reads; each CDR3 protein has one entry and no DNA is given. The record lists approximately 74,000 distinct CDR3 sequences, of which the ten most abundant hold 1.5% to 2%. The sequence came from a human donor in good health. Some clones in this sample may be carry-over from other donors' samples. The sequenced material came from naive CXCR3- CD8+ T cells from blood. The sample's subset: CD45RO-CCR7+CD27+CD95- naive CD8+ T cells lacking CXCR3 (TNR3-). This chain uses TRBV12-3 or TRBV12-4 with TRBJ2-5. CDR3 sequence: CASSLDEDRENQYF.